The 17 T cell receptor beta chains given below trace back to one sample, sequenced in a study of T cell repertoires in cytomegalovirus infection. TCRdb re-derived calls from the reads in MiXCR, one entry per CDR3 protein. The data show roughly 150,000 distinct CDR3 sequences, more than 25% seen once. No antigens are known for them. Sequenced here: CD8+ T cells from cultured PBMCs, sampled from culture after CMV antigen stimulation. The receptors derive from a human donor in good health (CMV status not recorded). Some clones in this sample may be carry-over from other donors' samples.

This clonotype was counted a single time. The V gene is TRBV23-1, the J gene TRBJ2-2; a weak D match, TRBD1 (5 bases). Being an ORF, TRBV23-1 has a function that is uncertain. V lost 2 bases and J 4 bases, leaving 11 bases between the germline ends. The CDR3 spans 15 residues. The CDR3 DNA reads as TGCGCCAGCAGTCAACCAACAGGTTGCACCGGGGAGCTGTTTTTT. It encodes CASSQPTGCTGELFF.

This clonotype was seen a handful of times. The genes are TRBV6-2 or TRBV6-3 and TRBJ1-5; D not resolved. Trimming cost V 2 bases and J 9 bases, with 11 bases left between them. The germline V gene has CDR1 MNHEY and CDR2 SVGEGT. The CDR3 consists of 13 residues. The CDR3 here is CASSYNLWGPQHF. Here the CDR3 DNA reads TGTGCCAGCAGTTACAACCTTTGGGGGCCCCAGCATTTT.

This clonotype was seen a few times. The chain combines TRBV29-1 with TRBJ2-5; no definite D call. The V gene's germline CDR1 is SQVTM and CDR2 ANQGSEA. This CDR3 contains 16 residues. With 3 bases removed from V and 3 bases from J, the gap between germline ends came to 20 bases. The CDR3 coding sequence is TGCAGCGTTGATGGATCTCGTGCCTTCGAGGAAGAGACCCAGTACTTC. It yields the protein CSVDGSRAFEEETQYF.

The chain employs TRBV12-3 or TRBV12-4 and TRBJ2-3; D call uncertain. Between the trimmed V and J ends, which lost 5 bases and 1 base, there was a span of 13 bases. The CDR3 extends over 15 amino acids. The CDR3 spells CASSIGPPRTDTQYF. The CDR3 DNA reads TGTGCCAGCAGTATAGGCCCTCCTCGCACAGATACGCAGTATTTT.

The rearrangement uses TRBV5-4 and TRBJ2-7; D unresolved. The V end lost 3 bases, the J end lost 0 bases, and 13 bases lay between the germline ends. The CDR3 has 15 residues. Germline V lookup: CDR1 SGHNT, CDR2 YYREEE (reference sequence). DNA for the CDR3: TGTGCCAGCAGCTGGGGAACATCCGACTCCTACGAGCAGTACTTC. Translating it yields CASSWGTSDSYEQYF.

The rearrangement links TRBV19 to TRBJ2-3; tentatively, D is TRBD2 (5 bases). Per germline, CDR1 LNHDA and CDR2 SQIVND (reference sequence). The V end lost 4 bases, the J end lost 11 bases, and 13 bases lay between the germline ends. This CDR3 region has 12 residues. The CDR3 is CASSTPGLKQYF. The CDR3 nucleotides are TGTGCCAGTAGTACCCCGGGGTTGAAGCAGTATTTT.

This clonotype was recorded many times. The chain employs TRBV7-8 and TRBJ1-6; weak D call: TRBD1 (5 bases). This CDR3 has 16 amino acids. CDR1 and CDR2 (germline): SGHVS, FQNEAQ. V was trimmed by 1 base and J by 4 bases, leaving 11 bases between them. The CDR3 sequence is CASSLDDSQYNSPLHF. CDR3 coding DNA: TGTGCCAGCAGCTTAGACGACAGCCAATATAATTCACCCCTCCACTTT. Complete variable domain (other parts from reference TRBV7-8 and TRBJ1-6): GAGVSQSPRYKVAKRGQDVALRCDPISGHVSLFWYQQALGQGPEFLTYFQNEAQLDKSGLPSDRFFAERPEGSVSTLKIQRTQQEDSAVYLCASSLDDSQYNSPLHFGNGTRLTVT.

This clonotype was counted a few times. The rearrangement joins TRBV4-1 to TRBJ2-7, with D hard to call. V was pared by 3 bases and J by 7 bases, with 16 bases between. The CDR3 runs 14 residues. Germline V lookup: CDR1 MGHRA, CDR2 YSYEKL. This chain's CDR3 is CASSHGVTVLEQYF. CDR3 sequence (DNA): TGCGCCAGCAGCCACGGTGTTACGGTATTAGAGCAGTACTTC.

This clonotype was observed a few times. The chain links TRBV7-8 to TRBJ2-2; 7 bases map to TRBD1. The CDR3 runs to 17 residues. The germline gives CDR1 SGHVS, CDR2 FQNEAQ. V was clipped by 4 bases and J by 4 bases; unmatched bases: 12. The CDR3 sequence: CASSSPSRGRATGELFF. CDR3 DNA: TGTGCCAGCAGCTCCCCCTCGAGGGGGCGCGCCACCGGGGAGCTGTTTTTT.

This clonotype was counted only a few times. The chain's CDR3 is CASSLTGSNYEQYF. CDR3 coding DNA: TGTGCCAGCAGTCTTACAGGGTCTAACTACGAGCAGTACTTC. V is TRBV12-3 or TRBV12-4 and J is TRBJ2-7; D is possibly TRBD1 (6 bases). CDR3 length: 14 amino acids. Trimming removed 5 bases at V and 3 bases at J, with 14 bases between.

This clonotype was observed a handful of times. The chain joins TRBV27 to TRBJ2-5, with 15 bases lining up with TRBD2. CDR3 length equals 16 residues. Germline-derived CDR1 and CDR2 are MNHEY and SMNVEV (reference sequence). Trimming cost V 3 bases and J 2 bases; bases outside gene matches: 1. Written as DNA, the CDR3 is TGTGCCAGCAGTTTGGGGACTAGCGGGGGGCAAGAGACCCAGTACTTC. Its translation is CASSLGTSGGQETQYF.

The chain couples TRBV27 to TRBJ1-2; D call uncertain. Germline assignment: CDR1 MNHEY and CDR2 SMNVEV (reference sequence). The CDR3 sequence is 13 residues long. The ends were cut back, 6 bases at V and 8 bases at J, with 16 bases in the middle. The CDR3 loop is CASRPLWAGGYTF. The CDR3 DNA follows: TGTGCCAGCAGGCCCCTGTGGGCGGGAGGCTACACCTTC.

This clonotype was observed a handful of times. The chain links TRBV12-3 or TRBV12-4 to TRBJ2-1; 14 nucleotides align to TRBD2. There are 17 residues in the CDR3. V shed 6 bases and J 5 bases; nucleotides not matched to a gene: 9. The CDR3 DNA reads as TGTGCCAGCAGGGGTGGACTAGCGGGGGGCCTCAACAATGAGCAGTTCTTC. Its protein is CASRGGLAGGLNNEQFF.

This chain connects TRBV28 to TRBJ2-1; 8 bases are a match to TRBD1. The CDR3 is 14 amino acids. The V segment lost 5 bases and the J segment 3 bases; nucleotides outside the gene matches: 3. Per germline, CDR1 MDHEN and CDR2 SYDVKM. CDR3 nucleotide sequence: TGTGCCAGCAGTCGGACAGGGATCTACAATGAGCAGTTCTTC. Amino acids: CASSRTGIYNEQFF.

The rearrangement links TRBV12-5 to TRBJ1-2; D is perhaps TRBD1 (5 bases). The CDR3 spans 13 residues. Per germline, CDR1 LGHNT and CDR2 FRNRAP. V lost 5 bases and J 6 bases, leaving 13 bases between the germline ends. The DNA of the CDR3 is TGTGCTAGTGGTCGCTTTGGGGGGAATGGCTACACCTTC. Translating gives CASGRFGGNGYTF.

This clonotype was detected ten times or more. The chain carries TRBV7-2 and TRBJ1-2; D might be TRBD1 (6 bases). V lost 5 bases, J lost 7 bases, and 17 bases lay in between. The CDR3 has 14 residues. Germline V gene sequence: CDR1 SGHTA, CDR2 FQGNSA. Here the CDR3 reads CASSQDRRLGGYTF. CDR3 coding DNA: TGTGCCAGCAGCCAGGACAGACGTTTGGGTGGCTACACCTTC.

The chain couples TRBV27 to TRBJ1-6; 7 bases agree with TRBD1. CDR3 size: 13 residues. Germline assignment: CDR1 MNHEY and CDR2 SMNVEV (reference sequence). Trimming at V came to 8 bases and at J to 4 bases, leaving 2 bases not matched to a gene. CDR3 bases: TGTGCCAGCGGGGGACAGTATAATTCACCCCTCCACTTT. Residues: CASGGQYNSPLHF.